The text below deals with one TCR beta chain. The data derive from a study of blood T cell repertoires in COVID-19. Background on the study: Sites in the United States, Italy and Spain provided acute and convalescent COVID-19 samples. PBMCs, B-cell-depleted T cells, or T cells provided the cDNA or gDNA that made up the material.

Original processing notes: It was from reference gene primer amplification that nucleated cell counts were estimated. TCRdb keeps only in-frame clones here, not all; method: immunoSEQ multiplex PCR. Clonal size and the V and J genes are those of that table, whereas D and trimming came from the DNA. Of tens of thousands of clones in the sample, more than 85% were seen once. This CDR3 region has 14 residues. Germline CDR1 reads SGHKS; CDR2 reads YYEKEE (reference sequence). V shed 5 bases, J shed 6 bases, and the junction held 6 bases outside the gene matches. Material for sequencing was peripheral blood. The receptor was derived from a human donor with active COVID-19. The donor label of this sample is uncertain. J is TRBJ2-3 and V is TRBV5-5; TRBD1 matches 10 bases. CDR3 region: CASSSGTGADTQYF. DNA for the CDR3: TGTGCCAGCAGTTCCGGGACAGGGGCCGATACGCAGTATTTT.